This T cell receptor (beta chain) was identified in a study of sequential checkpoint blockade in melanoma. Overall study context: Patients were randomized 1:1 to nivolumab-then-ipilimumab or ipilimumab-then-nivolumab first-line. Both treatment sequences were followed by maintenance nivolumab.

This clone was seen more than once but under ten times. Treatment specified: randomized to nivolumab then ipilimumab (arm A) or the reverse (arm B). No patient had prior DNA-damaging chemotherapy. PBMC sorting kept live CD3+CD8+ cells without CD19 or CD56. V shed 7 bases and J shed 0 bases, with 13 bases lying between them. The CDR3 totals 14 residues. Germline-derived CDR1 and CDR2 are SQVTM and ANQGSEA. The data were produced by immunoSEQ multiplex PCR, yet TCRdb's version contains in-frame clones alone and is incomplete. The table has about 5,500 clones, around 54% seen once. The source is a human donor with melanoma. The source was CD8+ T cells sorted from blood (inferred from file names), collected from a patient given nivolumab and ipilimumab in sequence. This sequence joins TRBV29-1 and TRBJ1-3; a possible D gene is TRBD1 (6 bases). This CDR3 is CSARDTRSGNTIYF. CDR3 coding DNA: TGCAGCGCCAGGGACACCCGCTCTGGAAACACCATATATTTT.